Listed here are 32 T cell receptor beta chains from one sample, sequenced in a study of blood T cell repertoires in COVID-19. The repertoire was sequenced with immunoSEQ multiplex PCR; TCRdb's copy has only in-frame clones and lacks some. The sample consists of hundreds of thousands of clones, about 90% of them appearing once. Material for sequencing was peripheral blood. These receptor sequences come from a woman in her thirties or forties who had recovered from COVID-19.

V and J are TRBV24-1 and TRBJ1-6; D is unresolved. Deletions cut 0 bases from V and 10 bases from J, with 6 bases between. CDR1 and CDR2 (germline): KGHDR, SFDVKD. The CDR3 sequence is 13 residues long. CDR3 DNA sequence: TGTGCCACCAGTGATTTGCTGCGCTCACCCCTCCACTTT. Residues: CATSDLLRSPLHF.

The chain combines TRBV27 with TRBJ2-1; 9 bases fit TRBD1. The length of the CDR3 is 17 residues. With V trimmed by 5 bases and J by 6 bases, 14 bases remained unmatched. CDR1 and CDR2 (germline): MNHEY, SMNVEV (reference sequence). CDR3: CASSPYGGTGMANEQFF. The CDR3 nucleotides are TGTGCCAGCAGTCCCTATGGTGGGACAGGGATGGCCAATGAGCAGTTCTTC.

The chain couples TRBV19 to TRBJ1-5; 9 nucleotides align to TRBD1. The germline gives CDR1 LNHDA, CDR2 SQIVND (reference sequence). The CDR3 covers 16 residues. V was clipped by 4 bases and J by 6 bases; unmatched bases: 10. CDR3 sequence reads: CASSTVATGGGQPQHF. Here the CDR3 DNA reads TGTGCCAGTAGTACGGTCGCCACAGGGGGCGGTCAGCCCCAGCATTTT.

V is TRBV10-3 and J is TRBJ1-5; 7 bases align to TRBD1. Germline values: CDR1 ENHRY, CDR2 SYGVKD. V was clipped by 3 bases and J by 4 bases; unmatched bases: 12. The CDR3 covers 17 residues. The CDR3 protein is CAISDPDILQGNQPQHF. Written as DNA, the CDR3 is TGTGCCATCAGTGACCCCGACATCTTACAGGGGAATCAGCCCCAGCATTTT.

This clone was seen only once. The chain combines TRBV7-9 with TRBJ2-7, with 9 bases lining up with TRBD1. Germline trimming cut 5 bases from V and 5 bases from J; bases unmatched to any gene: 7. CDR1 and CDR2 from the germline V gene are SEHNR and FQNEAQ (reference sequence). The CDR3 runs to 14 residues. CDR3 residues: CASSTDRGSHEQYF. In DNA form, the CDR3 reads TGTGCCAGCAGCACAGACAGGGGGAGTCACGAGCAGTACTTC.

This rearrangement joins TRBV2 to TRBJ2-5; 7 nucleotides agree with TRBD1. Trimming at V came to 7 bases and at J to 8 bases, leaving 7 bases not matched to a gene. This CDR3 spans 12 amino acids. Germline CDR1 is SNHLY and CDR2 is FYNNEI. CDR3 region: CASTVGTVTQYF. CDR3 DNA sequence: TGTGCCAGCACAGTTGGGACAGTCACCCAGTACTTC.

The chain combines TRBV4-1 with TRBJ2-3; possibly TRBD2 for D (5 bases). CDR1 and CDR2 (germline): MGHRA, YSYEKL. The CDR3 length is 16 residues. Trimming pared 2 bases from V and 2 bases from J, leaving 14 bases between. The DNA for the CDR3 is TGCGCCAGCAGCCAACAGGCGACTATTAACACAGATACGCAGTATTTT. Its protein is CASSQQATINTDTQYF.

This clone was found once. The genes are TRBV5-1 and TRBJ2-2, with D perhaps matching TRBD2 (5 bases). The CDR3 is made up of 15 amino acids. Germline V gene sequence: CDR1 SGHRS, CDR2 YFSETQ. The V end was cut by 4 bases, the J end by 0 bases, with 10 bases between. The CDR3: CASSPAGPNTGELFF. The CDR3 coding sequence is TGCGCCAGCAGCCCGGCGGGTCCGAACACCGGGGAGCTGTTTTTT. Full variable domain (missing parts from reference TRBV5-1 and TRBJ2-2): KAGVTQTPRYLIKTRGQQVTLSCSPISGHRSVSWYQQTPGQGLQFLFEYFSETQRNKGNFPGRFSGRQFSNSRSEMNVSTLELGDSALYLCASSPAGPNTGELFFGEGSRLTVL.

The rearrangement joins TRBV9 to TRBJ1-2; the match to TRBD1 covers 7 bases. With V trimmed by 3 bases and J by 4 bases, 6 bases remained unmatched. Germline V gene lookup returns CDR1 SGDLS and CDR2 YYNGEE. The CDR3 runs 14 residues. CDR3 in amino acids: CASSAERDSYGYTF. CDR3 DNA sequence: TGTGCCAGCAGCGCAGAACGGGACAGCTATGGCTACACCTTC.

The J gene is TRBJ2-5, the V gene TRBV1; TRBD2 reflects the table's D call only, with no check against the DNA. TRBV1 is deemed a pseudogene. CDR3 length equals 20 residues. CDR3 nucleotides: TGCACCAGCAGCCAAGATTACCGACTAGCGGGGGGGCCGGTCGCAGAGACCCAGTACTTC. Translation gives CTSSQDYRLAGGPVAETQYF.

CDR3: CASSSRGVMADTQYF. The CDR3 coding sequence is TGCGCCAGCAGCTCGAGAGGTGTGATGGCAGATACGCAGTATTTT. The chain has TRBV4-3 and TRBJ2-3; D call uncertain. The CDR3 consists of 15 residues. Trimming shortened V by 5 bases and J by 4 bases, and 16 bases separated the two germline ends. CDR1 and CDR2 (germline): LGHNA, YSLEER.

This clone was detected only once. The chain couples TRBV7-9 to TRBJ2-2; D possibly corresponds to TRBD2 (5 bases). There are 16 residues in the CDR3. Germline V gives CDR1 SEHNR, CDR2 FQNEAQ (reference sequence). Trimming cost V 5 bases and J 5 bases, with 18 bases left between them. The CDR3 here is CASSPSGVFGTGELFF. In DNA, the CDR3 is TGTGCCAGCAGCCCCTCCGGGGTCTTTGGGACCGGGGAGCTGTTTTTT.

This clone was seen a single time. The genes are TRBV5-6 and TRBJ2-7; TRBD2 matches 8 bases. V was pared by 4 bases and J by 6 bases, with 9 bases of the junction left unmatched. The germline V gene encodes CDR1 SGHDT and CDR2 YYEEEE. This CDR3 contains 14 residues. The CDR3 loop reads CASSRGGPYREQYF. CDR3 coding DNA: TGTGCCAGCAGCCGCGGGGGGCCCTATCGCGAGCAGTACTTC.

The DNA of the CDR3 is TGTGCCACCAGTGCCCCCCCCGGGGAGGGAGAGACCCAGTACTTC. Amino acid sequence: CATSAPPGEGETQYF. This rearrangement joins TRBV24-1 to TRBJ2-5; 7 bases are a match to TRBD2. CDR3 length equals 15 residues. Germline V gene data show CDR1 as KGHDR and CDR2 as SFDVKD. The V and J ends lost 5 bases and 4 bases, in that order; junction bases with no gene match: 9.

This clone was picked up one time. The rearrangement uses TRBV5-1 and TRBJ1-6, with 7 nucleotides matching TRBD1. This CDR3 is built from 16 residues. The V gene end was trimmed by 0 bases and the J gene end by 9 bases; junction bases not matched to a gene: 9. Germline assignment: CDR1 SGHRS and CDR2 YFSETQ. The CDR3: CASSLAVGGGGSPLHF. The CDR3 region has the DNA TGCGCCAGCAGCTTGGCCGTAGGAGGGGGCGGTTCACCCCTCCACTTT.

The chain carries TRBV27 and TRBJ1-1; TRBD1 might be the D (5 bases). V gave up 5 bases and J gave up 5 bases, with 12 bases separating them. The CDR3 covers 13 residues. In germline, CDR1 is MNHEY, CDR2 SMNVEV (reference sequence). In DNA, the CDR3 is TGTGCCAGCAGTATCGCCCCAGGGACTGAAGCTTTCTTT. Its protein is CASSIAPGTEAFF.

J is TRBJ2-3 and V is TRBV10-3, with 9 bases matching TRBD2. Germline V lookup: CDR1 ENHRY, CDR2 SYGVKD. The V gene end was trimmed by 5 bases and the J gene end by 1 base; junction bases not matched to a gene: 1. CDR3 length: 14 amino acids. CDR3 region: CAISSSGGTDTQYF. Here the CDR3 DNA reads TGTGCCATCAGTTCTAGCGGGGGCACAGATACGCAGTATTTT.

V gene TRBV7-9 combines with J gene TRBJ1-6, with D unresolved. The CDR3 has 14 residues. Germline CDR1 SEHNR, CDR2 FQNEAQ (reference sequence). V was clipped by 4 bases and J by 4 bases, with 8 bases between them. The chain's CDR3 is CASSSPKYNSPLHF. Written as DNA, the CDR3 is TGTGCCAGCAGCTCCCCCAAATATAATTCACCCCTCCACTTT.

The chain combines TRBV6-5 with TRBJ2-7; 9 positions match TRBD2. CDR1 is MNHEY, CDR2 SVGAGI, per germline. V trimming: 0 bases; J trimming: 4 bases; junction bases outside the gene matches: 4. The CDR3 contains 15 residues. The CDR3 protein is CASSYSSGGLYEQYF. The CDR3 DNA reads as TGTGCCAGCAGTTACTCTAGCGGGGGCCTTTACGAGCAGTACTTC.

The chain has TRBV11-3 and TRBJ2-7; 7 bases are shared with TRBD1. The ends lost 5 bases at V and 4 bases at J; junction bases unmatched: 5. This CDR3 region has 13 residues. CDR1 and CDR2 from the germline V gene are SGHNT and YENEEA. The CDR3 loop reads CASSRGQNYEQYF. The CDR3 nucleotides are TGTGCCAGCAGCCGGGGACAGAATTACGAGCAGTACTTC.

The chain carries TRBV27 and TRBJ1-2; 9 bases match TRBD1. Losses at the gene ends were 5 bases for V and 4 bases for J; bases not matched to a gene: 8. Germline V gives CDR1 MNHEY, CDR2 SMNVEV (reference sequence). The CDR3 contains 15 residues. CDR3 sequence: CASSPGTGTGYGYTF. The CDR3 DNA is TGTGCCAGCAGTCCCGGGACAGGGACAGGCTATGGCTACACCTTC.

The chain has TRBV4-1 and TRBJ1-1; TRBD1 matches 7 bases. There are 13 residues in the CDR3. Trimming at V came to 4 bases and at J to 8 bases, leaving 7 bases not matched to a gene. The germline V gene has CDR1 MGHRA and CDR2 YSYEKL. The CDR3 here is CASSLSGGLEAFF. The CDR3 DNA sequence: TGCGCCAGCAGCCTTTCAGGGGGGCTCGAAGCTTTCTTT.

The chain is built from TRBV6-5 and TRBJ1-5; TRBD1 is a possible D gene (5 bases). Germline CDR1 is MNHEY and CDR2 is SVGAGI. CDR3 length: 13 amino acids. Trimming cost V 7 bases and J 7 bases, with 14 bases left between them. The CDR3 loop is CASTRGEGQPQHF. In DNA form, the CDR3 reads TGTGCCAGCACACGGGGGGAAGGGCAGCCCCAGCATTTT.

The rearrangement uses TRBV7-9 and TRBJ1-2; perhaps TRBD1 as D (6 bases). Germline CDR1 and CDR2: SEHNR and FQNEAQ (reference sequence). The CDR3 length is 15 residues. Trimming took 0 bases from V and 6 from J, leaving 14 bases between them. The CDR3 sequence: CASSLAQQGRDGYTF. Written as DNA, the CDR3 is TGTGCCAGCAGCTTAGCACAACAGGGCAGGGATGGCTACACCTTC.

There are a few counts of this clone. The CDR3 DNA sequence: TGCGCCAGCAGTCCGACCTCCGTTGGACAGGGGTTCTACGAGCAGTACTTC. It encodes CASSPTSVGQGFYEQYF. The rearrangement uses TRBV5-1 and TRBJ2-7; TRBD1 agrees at 9 bases. The CDR3 runs to 17 residues. Trimming removed 5 bases from V and 3 bases from J; junction bases left unmatched: 15. Germline CDR1 SGHRS, CDR2 YFSETQ.

V usage is TRBV7-2 and J usage is TRBJ2-1, with 7 bases identical to TRBD2. CDR1 is SGHTA, CDR2 FQGNSA, per germline. The CDR3 runs 14 residues. V was pared by 5 bases and J by 2 bases, with 3 bases of the junction left unmatched. CDR3 sequence reads: CASSPSGAYNEQFF. In DNA form, the CDR3 reads TGTGCCAGCAGCCCTAGCGGTGCCTACAATGAGCAGTTCTTC.

This chain joins TRBV28 and TRBJ1-3; 7 nucleotides line up with TRBD1. Germline values: CDR1 MDHEN, CDR2 SYDVKM. Trimming took 3 bases from V and 2 from J; bases not matched to a gene: 13. The CDR3 is made up of 18 amino acids. CDR3 sequence reads: CASSFPQGEGAAGNTIYF. CDR3 sequence (DNA): TGTGCCAGCAGTTTCCCCCAAGGAGAGGGGGCGGCTGGAAACACCATATATTTT.

The CDR3: CASSNLANTGELFF. In DNA, the CDR3 is TGTGCCAGTAGTAACCTAGCGAACACCGGGGAGCTGTTTTTT. The chain recombines TRBV19 with TRBJ2-2; D is uncertain. V shed 4 bases and J shed 0 bases, with 6 bases lying between them. Germline lookup yields CDR1 LNHDA and CDR2 SQIVND (reference sequence). CDR3 length equals 14 residues.

The V gene is TRBV5-4, the J gene TRBJ1-6; D is possibly TRBD1 (5 bases). The CDR3 loop spans 14 amino acids. The ends were cut back, 3 bases at V and 6 bases at J, with 10 bases in the middle. The germline gives CDR1 SGHNT, CDR2 YYREEE (reference sequence). The CDR3 DNA follows: TGTGCCAGCAGCTCCGGGACTAGTAATTCACCCCTCCACTTT. It yields the protein CASSSGTSNSPLHF.

The chain employs TRBV27 and TRBJ1-1, with D maybe TRBD1 (5 bases). Per germline, CDR1 MNHEY and CDR2 SMNVEV (reference sequence). V shed 8 bases and J shed 3 bases, with 16 bases lying between them. The CDR3 runs 14 residues. The CDR3 region is CASAWRGGDTEAFF. The CDR3 region has the DNA TGTGCCAGCGCCTGGAGAGGAGGGGACACTGAAGCTTTCTTT.

The rearrangement joins TRBV19 to TRBJ1-6, with unresolved D. The length of the CDR3 is 15 residues. The V gene lost 5 bases and the J gene lost 2 bases, with 10 bases spanning the gap. Germline lookup yields CDR1 LNHDA and CDR2 SQIVND (reference sequence). CDR3 region: CASSALRTYNSPLHF. The CDR3 nucleotides read TGTGCCAGTAGTGCCCTGAGGACCTATAATTCACCCCTCCACTTT.

V usage is TRBV7-2 and J usage is TRBJ2-5; D is ambiguous. CDR1 and CDR2 (germline): SGHTA, FQGNSA. Trimming cost V 1 base and J 5 bases, with 8 bases left between them. This CDR3 contains 13 residues. Written as DNA, the CDR3 is TGTGCCAGCAGCTTAGGACCACAGGAGACCCAGTACTTC. The encoded protein is CASSLGPQETQYF.